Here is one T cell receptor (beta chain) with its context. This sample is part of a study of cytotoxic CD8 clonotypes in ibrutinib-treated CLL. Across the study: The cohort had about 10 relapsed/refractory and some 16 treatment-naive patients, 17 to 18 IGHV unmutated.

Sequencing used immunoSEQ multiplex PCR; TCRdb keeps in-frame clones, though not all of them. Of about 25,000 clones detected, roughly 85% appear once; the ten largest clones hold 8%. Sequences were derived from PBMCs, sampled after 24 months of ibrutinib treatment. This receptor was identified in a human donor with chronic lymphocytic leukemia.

CDR3 region: CASSLEAANLADTQYF. CDR3 in DNA: TGCGCCAGCAGCTTGGAGGCGGCCAACTTAGCAGATACGCAGTATTTT. The rearrangement uses TRBV5-1 and TRBJ2-3; D call uncertain. CDR3 length: 16 amino acids. Germline CDR1 reads SGHRS; CDR2 reads YFSETQ. V lost 0 bases, J lost 4 bases, and 15 bases lay in between.